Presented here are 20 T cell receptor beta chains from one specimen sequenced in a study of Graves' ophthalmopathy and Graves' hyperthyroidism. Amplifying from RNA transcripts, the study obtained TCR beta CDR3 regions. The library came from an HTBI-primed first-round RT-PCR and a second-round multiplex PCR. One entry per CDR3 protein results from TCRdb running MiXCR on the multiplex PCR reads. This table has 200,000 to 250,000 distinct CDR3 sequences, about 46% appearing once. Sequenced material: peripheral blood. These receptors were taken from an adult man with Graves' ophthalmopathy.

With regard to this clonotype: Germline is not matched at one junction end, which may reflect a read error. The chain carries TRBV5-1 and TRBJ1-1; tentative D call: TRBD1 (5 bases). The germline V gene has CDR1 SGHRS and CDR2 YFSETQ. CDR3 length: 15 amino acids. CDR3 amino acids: CASSLGAGKDTEASF. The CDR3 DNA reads TGCGCCAGCAGCTTGGGGGCAGGGAAGGACACTGAAGCTTCCTTT.

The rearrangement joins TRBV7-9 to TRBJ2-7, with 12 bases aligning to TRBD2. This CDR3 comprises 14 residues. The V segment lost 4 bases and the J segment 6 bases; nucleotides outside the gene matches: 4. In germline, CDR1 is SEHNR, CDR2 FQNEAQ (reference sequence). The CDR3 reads CASSSSGGAGEQYF. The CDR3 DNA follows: TGTGCCAGCAGCTCTAGCGGGGGGGCGGGCGAGCAGTACTTC.

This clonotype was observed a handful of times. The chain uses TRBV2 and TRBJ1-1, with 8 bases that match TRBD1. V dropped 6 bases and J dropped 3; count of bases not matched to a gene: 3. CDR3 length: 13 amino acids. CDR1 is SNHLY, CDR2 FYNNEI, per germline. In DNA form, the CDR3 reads TGTGCCAGCAGCCAGGACAGGGACACTGAAGCTTTCTTT. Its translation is CASSQDRDTEAFF. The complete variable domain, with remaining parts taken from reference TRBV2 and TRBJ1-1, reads EPEVTQTPSHQVTQMGQEVILRCVPISNHLYFYWYRQILGQKVEFLVSFYNNEISEKSEIFDDQFSVERPDGSNFTLKIRSTKLEDSAMYFCASSQDRDTEAFFGQGTRLTVV.

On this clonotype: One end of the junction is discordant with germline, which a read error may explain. Written as DNA, the CDR3 is TGCGCCAGCAGTGATGGGAGGTCAAGGGAGACCCAGTACTTC. Translation: CASSDGRSRETQYF. This chain connects TRBV2 to TRBJ2-5; weak D call: TRBD2 (6 bases). Germline V gives CDR1 SNHLY, CDR2 FYNNEI. The CDR3 totals 14 residues.

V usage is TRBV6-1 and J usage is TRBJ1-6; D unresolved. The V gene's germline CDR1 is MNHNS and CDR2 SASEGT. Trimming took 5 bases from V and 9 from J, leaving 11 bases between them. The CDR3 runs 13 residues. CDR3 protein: CASSYFQSSPLHF. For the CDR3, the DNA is TGTGCCAGCAGTTACTTCCAGAGTTCACCCCTCCACTTT.

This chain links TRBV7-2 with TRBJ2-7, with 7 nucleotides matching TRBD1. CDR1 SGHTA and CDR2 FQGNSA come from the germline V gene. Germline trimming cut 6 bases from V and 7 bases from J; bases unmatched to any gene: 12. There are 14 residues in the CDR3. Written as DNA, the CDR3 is TGTGCCAGCAGTTTATCGACAGGGACGCAAGAGCAGTACTTC. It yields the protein CASSLSTGTQEQYF. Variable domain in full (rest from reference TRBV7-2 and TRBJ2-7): GAGVSQSPSNKVTEKGKDVELRCDPISGHTALYWYRQSLGQGLEFLIYFQGNSAPDKSGLPSDRFSAERTGGSVSTLTIQRTQQEDSAVYLCASSLSTGTQEQYFGPGTRLTVT.

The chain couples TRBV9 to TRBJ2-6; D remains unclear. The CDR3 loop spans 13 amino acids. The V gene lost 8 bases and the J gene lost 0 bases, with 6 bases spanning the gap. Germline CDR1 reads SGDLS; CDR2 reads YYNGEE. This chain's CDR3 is CASIASGANVLTF. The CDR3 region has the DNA TGTGCCAGTATTGCCTCTGGGGCCAACGTCCTGACTTTC. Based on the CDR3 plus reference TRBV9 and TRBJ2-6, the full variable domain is DSGVTQTPKHLITATGQRVTLRCSPRSGDLSVYWYQQSLDQGLQFLIQYYNGEERAKGNILERFSAQQFPDLHSELNLSSLELGDSALYFCASIASGANVLTFGAGSRLTVL.

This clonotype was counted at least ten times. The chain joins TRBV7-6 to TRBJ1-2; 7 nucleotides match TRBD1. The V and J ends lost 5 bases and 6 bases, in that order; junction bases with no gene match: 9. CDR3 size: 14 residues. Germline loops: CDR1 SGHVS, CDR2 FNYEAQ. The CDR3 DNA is TGTGCCAGCAGCAGAGGACAGGAATTGGATGGCTACACCTTC. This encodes CASSRGQELDGYTF.

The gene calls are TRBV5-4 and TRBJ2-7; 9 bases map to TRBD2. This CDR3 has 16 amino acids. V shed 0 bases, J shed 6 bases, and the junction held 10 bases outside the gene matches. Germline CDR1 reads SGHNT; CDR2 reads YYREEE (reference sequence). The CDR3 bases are TGTGCCAGCAGCTTGGTAGGCAGCGGGAGGAGGTCCGAGCAGTACTTC. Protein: CASSLVGSGRRSEQYF.

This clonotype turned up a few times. CDR3 sequence: CASSVMEFNSPLHF. DNA of the CDR3: TGTGCCAGCAGCGTAATGGAGTTTAATTCACCCCTCCACTTT. The rearrangement joins TRBV9 to TRBJ1-6, with D uncertain. This CDR3 has 14 amino acids. V was shortened by 1 base and J by 6 bases, with 8 bases between the two germline ends. The V gene's germline CDR1 is SGDLS and CDR2 YYNGEE.

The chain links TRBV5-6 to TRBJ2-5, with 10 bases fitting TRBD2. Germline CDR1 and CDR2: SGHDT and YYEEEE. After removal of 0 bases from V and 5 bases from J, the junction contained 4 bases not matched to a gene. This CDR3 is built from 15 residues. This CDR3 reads CASSLVLAGVETQYF. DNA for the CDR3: TGTGCCAGCAGCTTGGTCCTAGCGGGAGTCGAGACCCAGTACTTC.

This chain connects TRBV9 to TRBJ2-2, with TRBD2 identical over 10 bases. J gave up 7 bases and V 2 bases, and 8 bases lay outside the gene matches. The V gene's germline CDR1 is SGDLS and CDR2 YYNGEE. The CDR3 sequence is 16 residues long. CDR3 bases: TGTGCCAGCAGCGTCATACCTAGCGGGAGTATCGGGGAGCTGTTTTTT. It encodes CASSVIPSGSIGELFF.

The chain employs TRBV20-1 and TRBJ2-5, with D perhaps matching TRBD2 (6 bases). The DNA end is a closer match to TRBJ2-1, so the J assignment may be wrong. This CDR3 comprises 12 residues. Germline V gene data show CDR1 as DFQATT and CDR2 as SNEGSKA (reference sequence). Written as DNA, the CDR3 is TGCAGTGCTATGGAGGGACACAATGAGCAGTTCTTC. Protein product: CSAMEGHNEQFF.

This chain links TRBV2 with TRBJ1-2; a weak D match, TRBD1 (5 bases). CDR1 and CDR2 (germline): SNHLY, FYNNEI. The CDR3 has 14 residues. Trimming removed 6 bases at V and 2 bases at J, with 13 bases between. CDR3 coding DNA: TGTGCCAGCAGAGGACGGGGCTCGAACTATGGCTACACCTTC. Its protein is CASRGRGSNYGYTF. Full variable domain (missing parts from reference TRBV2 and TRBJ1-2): EPEVTQTPSHQVTQMGQEVILRCVPISNHLYFYWYRQILGQKVEFLVSFYNNEISEKSEIFDDQFSVERPDGSNFTLKIRSTKLEDSAMYFCASRGRGSNYGYTFGSGTRLTVV.

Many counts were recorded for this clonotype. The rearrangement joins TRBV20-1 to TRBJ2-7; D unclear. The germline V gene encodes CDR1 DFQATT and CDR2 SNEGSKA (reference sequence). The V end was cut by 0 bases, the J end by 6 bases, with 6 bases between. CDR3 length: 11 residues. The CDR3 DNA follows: TGCAGTGCTAGAGAGAGGCGCGAGCAGTACTTC. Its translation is CSARERREQYF.

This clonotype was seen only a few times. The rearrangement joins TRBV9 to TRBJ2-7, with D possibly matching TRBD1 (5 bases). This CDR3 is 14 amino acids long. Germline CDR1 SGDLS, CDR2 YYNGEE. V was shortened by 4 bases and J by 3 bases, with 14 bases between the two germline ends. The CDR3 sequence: CASSPRAGSYEQYF. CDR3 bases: TGTGCCAGCAGCCCCAGGGCAGGTAGCTACGAGCAGTACTTC.

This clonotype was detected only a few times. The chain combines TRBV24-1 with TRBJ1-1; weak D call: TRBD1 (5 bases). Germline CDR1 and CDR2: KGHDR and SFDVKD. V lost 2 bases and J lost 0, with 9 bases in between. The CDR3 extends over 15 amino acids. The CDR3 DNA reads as TGTGCCACCAGTGATTCCAGGGTCATGAACACTGAAGCTTTCTTT. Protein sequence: CATSDSRVMNTEAFF.

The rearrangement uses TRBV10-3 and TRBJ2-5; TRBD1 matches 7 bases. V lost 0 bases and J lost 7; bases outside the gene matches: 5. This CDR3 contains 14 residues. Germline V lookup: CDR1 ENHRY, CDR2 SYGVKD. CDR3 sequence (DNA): TGTGCCATCAGTGAGTCTACAGGGGTGGGGACCCAGTACTTC. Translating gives CAISESTGVGTQYF.

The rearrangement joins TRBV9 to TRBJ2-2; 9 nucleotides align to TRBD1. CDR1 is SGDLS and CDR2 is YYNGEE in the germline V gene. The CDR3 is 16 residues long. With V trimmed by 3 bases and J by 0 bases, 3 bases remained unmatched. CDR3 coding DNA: TGTGCCAGCAGCGAAGGACAGGGGCCGAACACCGGGGAGCTGTTTTTT. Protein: CASSEGQGPNTGELFF.

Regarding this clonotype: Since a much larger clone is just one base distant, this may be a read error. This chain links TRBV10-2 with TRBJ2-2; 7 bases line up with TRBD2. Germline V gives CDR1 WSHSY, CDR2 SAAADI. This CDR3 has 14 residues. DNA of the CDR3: TGCGCCAGCAGTTTGCGGGGAGGGACCGGGGGGCTGTTTTTT. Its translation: CASSLRGGTGGLFF.